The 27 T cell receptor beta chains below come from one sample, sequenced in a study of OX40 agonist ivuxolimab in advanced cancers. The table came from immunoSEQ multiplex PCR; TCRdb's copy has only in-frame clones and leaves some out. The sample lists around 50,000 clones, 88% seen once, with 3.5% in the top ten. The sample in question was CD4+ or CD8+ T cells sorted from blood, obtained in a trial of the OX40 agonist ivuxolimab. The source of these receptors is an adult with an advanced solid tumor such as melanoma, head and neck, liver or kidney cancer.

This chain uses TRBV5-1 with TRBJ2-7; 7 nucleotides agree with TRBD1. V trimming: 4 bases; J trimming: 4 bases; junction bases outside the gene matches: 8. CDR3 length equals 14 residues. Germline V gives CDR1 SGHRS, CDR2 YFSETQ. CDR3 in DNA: TGCGCCAGCAGCGGGGACAGTTTGCGTTACGAGCAGTACTTC. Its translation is CASSGDSLRYEQYF.

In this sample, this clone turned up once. The CDR3 region has the DNA TGTGCCAGCAGGCAAACCCTCCCAGGGGTTTGGACCGGGGAGCTGTTTTTT. Its protein product is CASRQTLPGVWTGELFF. This rearrangement joins TRBV14 to TRBJ2-2, with D perhaps TRBD1 (6 bases). V was clipped by 6 bases and J by 5 bases, with 22 bases between them. The CDR3 spans 17 residues. Per the germline V gene, CDR1 is SGHDN and CDR2 is FVKESK.

CDR3 nucleotide sequence: TGTGCCTGGAGTTCCCGACCGGGGGACCGGGGCACCTTC. Amino acid sequence: CAWSSRPGDRGTF. The rearrangement uses TRBV30 and TRBJ1-2, with D possibly TRBD1 on 5 matching bases. V lost 2 bases and J lost 13, with 20 bases in between. Germline V gene sequence: CDR1 GTSNPN, CDR2 SVGIG (reference sequence). There are 13 residues in the CDR3.

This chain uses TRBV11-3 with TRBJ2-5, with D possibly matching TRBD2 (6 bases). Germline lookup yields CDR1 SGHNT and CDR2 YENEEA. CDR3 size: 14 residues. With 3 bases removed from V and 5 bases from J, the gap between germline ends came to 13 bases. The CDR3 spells CASSLMEGSETQYF. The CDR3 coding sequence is TGTGCCAGCAGCTTGATGGAGGGATCCGAGACCCAGTACTTC. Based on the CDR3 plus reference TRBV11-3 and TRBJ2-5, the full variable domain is EAGVVQSPRYKIIEKKQPVAFWCNPISGHNTLYWYLQNLGQGPELLIRYENEEAVDDSQLPKDRFSAERLKGVDSTLKIQPAELGDSAVYLCASSLMEGSETQYFGPGTRLLVL.

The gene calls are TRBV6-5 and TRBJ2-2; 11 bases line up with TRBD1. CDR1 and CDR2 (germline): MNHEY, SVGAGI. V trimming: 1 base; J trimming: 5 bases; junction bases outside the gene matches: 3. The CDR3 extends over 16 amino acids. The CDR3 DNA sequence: TGTGCCAGCAGTTACTTGGGACAGGGGGTTACCGGGGAGCTGTTTTTT. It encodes CASSYLGQGVTGELFF.

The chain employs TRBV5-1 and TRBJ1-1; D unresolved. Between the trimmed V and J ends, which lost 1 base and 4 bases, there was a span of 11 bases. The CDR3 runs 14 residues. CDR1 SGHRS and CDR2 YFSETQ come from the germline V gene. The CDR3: CASSLSGEGTEAFF. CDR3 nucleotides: TGCGCCAGCAGCTTGTCCGGGGAGGGCACTGAAGCTTTCTTT.

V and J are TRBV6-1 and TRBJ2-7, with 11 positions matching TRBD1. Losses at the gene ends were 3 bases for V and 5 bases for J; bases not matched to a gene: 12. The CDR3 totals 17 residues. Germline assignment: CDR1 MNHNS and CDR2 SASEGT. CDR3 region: CASSDDIGQGAIHEQYF. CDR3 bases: TGTGCCAGCAGTGATGATATCGGACAGGGGGCGATACACGAGCAGTACTTC.

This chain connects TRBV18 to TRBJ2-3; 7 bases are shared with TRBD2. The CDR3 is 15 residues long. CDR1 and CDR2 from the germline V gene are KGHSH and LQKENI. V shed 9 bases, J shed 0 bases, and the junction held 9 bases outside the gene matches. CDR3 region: CASSWGGRSTDTQYF. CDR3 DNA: TGTGCCAGTTCGTGGGGGGGAAGAAGCACAGATACGCAGTATTTT.

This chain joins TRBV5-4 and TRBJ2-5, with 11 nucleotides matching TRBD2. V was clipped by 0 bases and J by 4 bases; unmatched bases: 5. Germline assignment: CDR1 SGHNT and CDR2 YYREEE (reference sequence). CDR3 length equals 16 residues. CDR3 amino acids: CASSLELAGEGETQYF. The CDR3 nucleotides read TGTGCCAGCAGCTTGGAACTAGCGGGAGAGGGAGAGACCCAGTACTTC. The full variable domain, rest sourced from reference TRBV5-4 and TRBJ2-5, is ETGVTQSPTHLIKTRGQQVTLRCSSQSGHNTVSWYQQALGQGPQFIFQYYREEENGRGNFPPRFSGLQFPNYSSELNVNALELDDSALYLCASSLELAGEGETQYFGPGTRLLVL.

The CDR3 DNA follows: TGTGCCAGCAGCCGTCTCCGAGCGCAGTATGGCTACACCTTC. Protein: CASSRLRAQYGYTF. The J gene is TRBJ1-2, the V gene TRBV2, with D hard to call. CDR1 and CDR2 (germline): SNHLY, FYNNEI. The CDR3 loop spans 14 amino acids. The V end was cut by 6 bases, the J end by 5 bases, with 16 bases between. Together with reference TRBV2 and TRBJ1-2, the CDR3 gives the full variable domain: EPEVTQTPSHQVTQMGQEVILRCVPISNHLYFYWYRQILGQKVEFLVSFYNNEISEKSEIFDDQFSVERPDGSNFTLKIRSTKLEDSAMYFCASSRLRAQYGYTFGSGTRLTVV.

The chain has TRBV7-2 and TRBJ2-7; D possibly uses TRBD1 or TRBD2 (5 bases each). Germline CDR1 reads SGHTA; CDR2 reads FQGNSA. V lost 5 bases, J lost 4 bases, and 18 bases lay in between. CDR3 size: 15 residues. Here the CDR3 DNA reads TGTGCCAGCAGCCTCACGGACATTGGGGGTTACGAGCAGTACTTC. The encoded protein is CASSLTDIGGYEQYF.

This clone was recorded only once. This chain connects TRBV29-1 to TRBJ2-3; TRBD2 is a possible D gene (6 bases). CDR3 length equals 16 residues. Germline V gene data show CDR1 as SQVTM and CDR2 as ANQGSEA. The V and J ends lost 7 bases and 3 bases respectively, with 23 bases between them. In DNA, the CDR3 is TGCAGCGCACCGAGGGCAGGGAGGTTGGCAACAGATACGCAGTATTTT. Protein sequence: CSAPRAGRLATDTQYF.

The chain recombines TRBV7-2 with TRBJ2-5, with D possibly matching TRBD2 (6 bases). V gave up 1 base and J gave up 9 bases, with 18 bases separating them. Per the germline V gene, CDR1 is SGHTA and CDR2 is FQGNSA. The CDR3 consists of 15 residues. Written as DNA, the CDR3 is TGTGCCAGCAGCTTAGTGGCTAGGGCCGGGGAGGCCCAGTACTTC. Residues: CASSLVARAGEAQYF.

The CDR3 region has the DNA TGTGCCAGCATCCTTAATGAAAAACTGTTTTTT. Its translation is CASILNEKLFF. This rearrangement joins TRBV6-6 to TRBJ1-4, with D hard to call. Per the germline V gene, CDR1 is MNHNY and CDR2 is SVGAGI (reference sequence). The CDR3 loop spans 11 amino acids. The V and J ends lost 7 bases and 4 bases respectively, with 4 bases between them.

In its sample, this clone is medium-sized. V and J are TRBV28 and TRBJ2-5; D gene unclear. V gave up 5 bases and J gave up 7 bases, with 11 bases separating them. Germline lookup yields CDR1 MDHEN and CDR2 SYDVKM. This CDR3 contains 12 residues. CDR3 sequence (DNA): TGTGCCAGCAGTGCAGAGAGACGGACCCAGTACTTC. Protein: CASSAERRTQYF.

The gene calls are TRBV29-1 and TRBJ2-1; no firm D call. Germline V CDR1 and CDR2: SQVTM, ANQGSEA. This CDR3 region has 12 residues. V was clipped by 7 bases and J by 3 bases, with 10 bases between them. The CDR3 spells CSARSRYNEQFF. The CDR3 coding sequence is TGCAGCGCAAGATCACGCTACAATGAGCAGTTCTTC.

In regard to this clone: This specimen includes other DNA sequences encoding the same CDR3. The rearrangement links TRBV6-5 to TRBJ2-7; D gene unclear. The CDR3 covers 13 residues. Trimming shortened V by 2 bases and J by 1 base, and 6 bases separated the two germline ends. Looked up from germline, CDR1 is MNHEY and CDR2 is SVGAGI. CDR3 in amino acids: CASSYDRSYEQYF. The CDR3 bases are TGTGCCAGCAGTTACGACCGTTCCTACGAGCAGTACTTC.

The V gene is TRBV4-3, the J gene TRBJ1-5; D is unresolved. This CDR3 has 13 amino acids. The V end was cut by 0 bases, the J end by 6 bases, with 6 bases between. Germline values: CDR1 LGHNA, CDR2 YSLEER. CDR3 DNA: TGCGCCAGCAGCCAAGAATCCGGTCAGCCCCAGCATTTT. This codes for CASSQESGQPQHF.

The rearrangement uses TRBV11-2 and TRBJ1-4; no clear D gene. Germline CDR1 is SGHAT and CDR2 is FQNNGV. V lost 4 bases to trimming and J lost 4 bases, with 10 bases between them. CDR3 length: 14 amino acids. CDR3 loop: CASSSDGVNEKLFF. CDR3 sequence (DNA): TGTGCCAGCAGCTCCGACGGAGTTAATGAAAAACTGTTTTTT.

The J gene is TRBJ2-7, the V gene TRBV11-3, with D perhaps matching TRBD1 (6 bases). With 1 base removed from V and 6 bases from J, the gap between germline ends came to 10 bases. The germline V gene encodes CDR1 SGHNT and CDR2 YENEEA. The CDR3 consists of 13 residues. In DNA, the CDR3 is TGTGCCAGCAGCTTAGCCGGACAGAGCGAGCAGTACTTC. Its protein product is CASSLAGQSEQYF.

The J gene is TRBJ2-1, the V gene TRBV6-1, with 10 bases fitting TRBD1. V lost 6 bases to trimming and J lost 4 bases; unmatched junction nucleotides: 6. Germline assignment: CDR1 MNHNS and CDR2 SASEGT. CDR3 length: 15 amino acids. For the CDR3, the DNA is TGTGCCAGCAGACCGGGACAGGGGTTTTACAATGAGCAGTTCTTC. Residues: CASRPGQGFYNEQFF.

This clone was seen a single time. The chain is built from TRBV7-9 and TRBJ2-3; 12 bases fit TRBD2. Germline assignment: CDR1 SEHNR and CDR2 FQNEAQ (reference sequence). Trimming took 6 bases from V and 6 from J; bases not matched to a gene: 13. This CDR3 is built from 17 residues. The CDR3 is CASRRETSGSRLDTQYF. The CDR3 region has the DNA TGTGCCAGCAGACGTGAGACTAGCGGGAGTAGGTTGGATACGCAGTATTTT.

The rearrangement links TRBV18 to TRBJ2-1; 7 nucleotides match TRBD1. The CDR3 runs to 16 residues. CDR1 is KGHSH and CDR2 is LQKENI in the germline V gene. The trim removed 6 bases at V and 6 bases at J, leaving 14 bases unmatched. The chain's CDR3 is CASSRARDSHSNEQFF. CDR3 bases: TGTGCCAGCTCCCGCGCTAGGGACAGCCACAGCAATGAGCAGTTCTTC.

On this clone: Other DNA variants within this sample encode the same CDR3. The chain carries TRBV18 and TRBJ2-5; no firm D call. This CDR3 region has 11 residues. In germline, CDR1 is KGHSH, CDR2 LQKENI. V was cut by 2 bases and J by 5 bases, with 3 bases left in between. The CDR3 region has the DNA TGTGCCAGCTCACCAGGCGAGACCCAGTACTTC. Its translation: CASSPGETQYF.

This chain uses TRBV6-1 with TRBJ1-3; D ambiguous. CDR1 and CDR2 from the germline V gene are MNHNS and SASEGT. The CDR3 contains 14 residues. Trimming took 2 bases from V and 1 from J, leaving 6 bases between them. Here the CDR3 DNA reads TGTGCCAGCAGTGAACAGGTATCTGGAAACACCATATATTTT. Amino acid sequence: CASSEQVSGNTIYF.

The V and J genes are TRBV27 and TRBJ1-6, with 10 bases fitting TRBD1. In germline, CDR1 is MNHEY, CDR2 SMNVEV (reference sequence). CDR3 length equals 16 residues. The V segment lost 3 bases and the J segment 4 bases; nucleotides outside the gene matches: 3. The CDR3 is CASSFGDRGYNSPLHF. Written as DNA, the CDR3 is TGTGCCAGCAGTTTTGGGGACAGGGGATATAATTCACCCCTCCACTTT.

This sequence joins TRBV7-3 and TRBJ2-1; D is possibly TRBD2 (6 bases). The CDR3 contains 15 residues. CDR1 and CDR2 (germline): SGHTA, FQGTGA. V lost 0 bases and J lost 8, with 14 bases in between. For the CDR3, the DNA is TGTGCCAGCAGCTTAACGTACGGGAGCTTGGATGAGCAGTTCTTC. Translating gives CASSLTYGSLDEQFF.